The subject of this entry is one T cell receptor beta chain. Its antigen remains unidentified. The data were taken from a study of T cell responses to AZD1222 COVID-19 vaccine. Study-level information: Analyses pooled second doses at about 4 or about 12 weeks. Whole-study results and caveats: At study baseline, merely more than 5 AZD1222 recipients were seropositive.

This CDR3 has 17 residues. V gave up 5 bases and J gave up 2 bases, with 19 bases separating them. CDR1 SGHVS and CDR2 FQNEAQ come from the germline V gene. The data were produced by immunoSEQ multiplex PCR, yet TCRdb's version contains in-frame clones alone and is incomplete. Counted here are 90,000 to 120,000 clones, around 95% occurring once; the ten biggest clones make up roughly 2%. The sample here was peripheral blood, taken on day 0 of AZD1222 vaccination. The gene calls are TRBV7-8 and TRBJ1-5; a weak D match, TRBD1 (6 bases). The receptor was isolated from an adult in good health. CDR3 residues: CASSAEAGAKGNQPQHF. The CDR3 DNA follows: TGTGCCAGCAGCGCAGAAGCAGGGGCCAAGGGCAATCAGCCCCAGCATTTT.